A selection of T cell receptor beta chains follows, all from one sample in a study of T cell responses to AZD1222 COVID-19 vaccine. Assay used: immunoSEQ multiplex PCR; TCRdb lists only in-frame clones, some missing. The sample has roughly 140,000 clones, 80% to 90% seen once. The sample consisted of peripheral blood, taken on day 0 of AZD1222 vaccination. These receptors all come from an adult in good health. The conserved cysteine and the conserved F or W are not part of the CDR3 here. D genes are given only for firm matches.

d_gene,j_gene,v_gene,CDR3aa
TRBD2,TRBJ2-1,TRBV15,ATSREGAGGNEQF
.,TRBJ2-6,TRBV6-1,ASSEGGASNVLT
.,TRBJ1-2,TRBV30,ARRDYGYT
TRBD1,TRBJ1-1,TRBV18,ASSPDRAIMNTEAF
.,TRBJ2-7,TRBV5-1,ASSFGDLARQHEQY
.,TRBJ1-2,TRBV30,AWMVVGPRDGYT
TRBD1,TRBJ2-7,TRBV3-1/TRBV3-2,ASSRTGTGPYEQY
TRBD1,TRBJ2-1,TRBV29-1,SVETGYNEQF
.,TRBJ2-5,TRBV27,ASSLSRPPQETQY
.,TRBJ2-2,TRBV4-1,ASRLGNTGELF
.,TRBJ2-7,TRBV2,ASSEEEAGSSYEQY
TRBD1,TRBJ1-5,TRBV7-9,ASSLPTGGNQPQH
TRBD1,TRBJ2-7,TRBV28,ASSSPGTGGRGGYEQY
.,TRBJ2-3,TRBV19,ASSKYAPPGNQFDTQY
TRBD1,TRBJ1-5,TRBV18,ASSERQGGFSNQPQH
TRBD1,TRBJ2-7,TRBV11-2,ASSISTGTVAYEQY
.,TRBJ2-1,TRBV7-8,ASSFRLRAPNEQF
.,TRBJ1-5,TRBV28,ASSFRNYYQPQH
.,TRBJ2-2,TRBV7-3,ASSLGGNTGELF
.,TRBJ2-7,TRBV4-1,ASSQARVGGLSYEQY
.,TRBJ2-1,TRBV7-9,ASSSPIHEQF
.,TRBJ2-2,TRBV2,ASSETWTGELF
TRBD1,TRBJ2-7,TRBV29-1,SVEVPTGRYEQY
.,TRBJ1-2,TRBV25-1,ASSEGGRLGYT
.,TRBJ2-7,TRBV11-2,ASSWVGRPYEQY
.,TRBJ1-1,TRBV4-1,ASSQGLGGVGTEAF
.,TRBJ1-4,TRBV6-5,ASSFSPRATNEKLF
TRBD2,TRBJ2-4,TRBV27,ASSIIAGGPGGEAKNIQY
.,TRBJ1-3,TRBV18,ASSELGVDGNTIY
TRBD1,TRBJ2-1,TRBV5-1,ASSRQTGLDEQF
TRBD1,TRBJ1-2,TRBV6-5,ASRGQGNSVGYT
.,TRBJ1-5,TRBV4-1,ASSLTGGQPQH
.,TRBJ1-1,TRBV19,ASSTLQILNTEAF
.,TRBJ1-1,TRBV29-1,SVERGAEAF
.,TRBJ2-7,TRBV10-1,ASSQRRSRGYEQY
.,TRBJ1-5,TRBV2,ASSEALRGQPQH
.,TRBJ1-3,TRBV28,ASSLGRVSGNTIY
.,TRBJ1-6,TRBV19,ASSPSTGQPGSPLH
.,TRBJ2-3,TRBV3-1/TRBV3-2,ASSQDSTDTQY
.,TRBJ1-4,TRBV3-1/TRBV3-2,ASSQVTGSMGEKLF
.,TRBJ2-3,TRBV27,ASSGLRRTDTQY
.,TRBJ2-1,TRBV5-1,ASRERLGDGEQF
.,TRBJ1-2,TRBV19,ASSPEPLQKFNYGYT
.,TRBJ1-2,TRBV18,ASSPSSNYGYT
TRBD2,TRBJ2-1,TRBV9,ASSESGGSMDEQF
.,TRBJ2-2,TRBV4-1,ASSQDTARGTRELF
.,TRBJ1-2,TRBV19,ASSIGQGPNYGYT
TRBD2,TRBJ2-2,TRBV19,ASGGGTVSVVKLF